This T cell receptor (beta chain) is from a study of regulatory and conventional T cells in RAG deficiency. Overall study results and limits: These Omenn syndrome Treg sorts may hold peripherally activated cells instead.

The germline V gene encodes CDR1 MNHNS and CDR2 SASEGT. Germline trimming cut 5 bases from V and 3 bases from J; bases unmatched to any gene: 3. The CDR3 covers 13 residues. Blood CD4+ CD25-low CD127-high conventional T cells supplied the genomic DNA template. Clones were sequenced by immunoSEQ multiplex PCR, and TCRdb holds only the in-frame ones, with some missing. Here the sample spans around 29,000 clones, roughly 95% being singletons. In regard to this clone: What it binds is not known.

This sample also appeared in a second study, on regulatory T cells. That work states: The primer mix had 52 TRBV and 13 TRBJ primers.

This rearrangement joins TRBV6-1 to TRBJ1-2; TRBD1 aligns across 7 bases. The TCR was taken from a human donor in good health. Sequenced: CD25- CD4+ T cells sorted from blood. CDR3 nucleotides: TGTGCCAGCAGTTGGCAGGGGGACTATGGCTACACCTTC. Translating gives CASSWQGDYGYTF.